This TCR beta chain derives from a study of pediatric ulcerative colitis. Here immunoSEQ multiplex PCR was the method, and the copy in TCRdb shows in-frame clones only, minus some. The profile shows 50,000 to 65,000 clones, less than 90% of them singletons. CDR3 length: 14 amino acids. The germline gives CDR1 SGHAT, CDR2 FQNNGV. V gave up 5 bases and J gave up 3 bases, with 13 bases separating them. The receptor's source is a boy younger than 18 with severe ulcerative colitis. The rearrangement uses TRBV11-2 and TRBJ2-5; no definite D call. The sample comprised blood. CDR3 in DNA: TGTGCCAGCAGCCCTTATCCTGGAGAAGAGACCCAGTACTTC. This codes for CASSPYPGEETQYF.